This T cell receptor beta chain stems from a study of Graves' ophthalmopathy and Graves' hyperthyroidism. Findings of the study overall: Ophthalmopathy cases were distinguished from stable hyperthyroidism by a 13-signature model, reaching about 85% sensitivity and around 77% specificity. Among expanded thyroid clonotypes above 0.001 frequency, most also occurred in blood.

Amplification from RNA transcripts yielded the TCR beta CDR3 regions. Second-round multiplex PCR came after first-round RT-PCR with HTBI primers. Each CDR3 protein is one row after TCRdb ran MiXCR on the multiplex PCR reads. The data show about 700,000 distinct CDR3 sequences, 40% seen once. Every ophthalmopathy donor presented moderate-to-severe activity, CAS ≥3, NOSPECS ≥4 and duration under 3 months. Symptoms, serum thyroxine and TRAb, thyroid ultrasound, and orbital computed tomography formed the diagnostic basis. Note on this clonotype: The target antigen is unknown.

Germline-derived CDR1 and CDR2 are SEHNR and FQNEAQ (reference sequence). The CDR3 is made up of 15 amino acids. Trimming cost V 0 bases and J 6 bases, with 14 bases left between them. This clonotype was obtained from an adult man with Graves' ophthalmopathy. The sequenced material came from peripheral blood. This chain uses TRBV7-9 with TRBJ1-2; D is ambiguous. The CDR3 here is CASSLAGSARDGYTF. The CDR3, as DNA: TGTGCCAGCAGCTTAGCTGGGTCCGCCAGAGATGGCTACACCTTC. The full variable domain, completed using reference TRBV7-9 and TRBJ1-2, is DTGVSQNPRHKITKRGQNVTFRCDPISEHNRLYWYRQTLGQGPEFLTYFQNEAQLEKSRLLSDRFSAERPKGSFSTLEIQRTEQGDSAMYLCASSLAGSARDGYTFGSGTRLTVV.